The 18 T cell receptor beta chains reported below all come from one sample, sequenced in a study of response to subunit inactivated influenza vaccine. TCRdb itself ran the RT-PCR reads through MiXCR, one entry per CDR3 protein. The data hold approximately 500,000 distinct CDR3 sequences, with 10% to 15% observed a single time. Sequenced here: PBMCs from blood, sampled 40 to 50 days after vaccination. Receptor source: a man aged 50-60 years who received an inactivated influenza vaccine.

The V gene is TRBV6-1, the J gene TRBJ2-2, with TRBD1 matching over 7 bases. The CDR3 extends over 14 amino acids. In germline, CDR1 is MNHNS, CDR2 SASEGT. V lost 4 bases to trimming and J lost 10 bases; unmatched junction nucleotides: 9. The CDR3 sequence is CASSAYRGMEELFF. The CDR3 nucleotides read TGTGCCAGCAGTGCTTACAGGGGAATGGAGGAGCTGTTTTTT.

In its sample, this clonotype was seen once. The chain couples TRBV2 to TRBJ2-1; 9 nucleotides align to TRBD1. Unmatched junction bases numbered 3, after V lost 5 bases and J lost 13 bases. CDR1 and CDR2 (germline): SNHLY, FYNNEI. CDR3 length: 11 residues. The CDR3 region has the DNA TGTGCCAGCAGTAAGGGACAGGGCCAGTTCTTC. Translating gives CASSKGQGQFF.

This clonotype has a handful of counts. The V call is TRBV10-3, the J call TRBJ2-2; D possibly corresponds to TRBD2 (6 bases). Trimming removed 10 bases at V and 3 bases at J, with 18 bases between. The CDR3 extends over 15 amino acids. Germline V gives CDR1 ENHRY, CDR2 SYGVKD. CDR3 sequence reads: CATGELMRYTGELFF. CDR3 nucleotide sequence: TGTGCCACGGGGGAATTGATGAGGTACACCGGGGAGCTGTTTTTT.

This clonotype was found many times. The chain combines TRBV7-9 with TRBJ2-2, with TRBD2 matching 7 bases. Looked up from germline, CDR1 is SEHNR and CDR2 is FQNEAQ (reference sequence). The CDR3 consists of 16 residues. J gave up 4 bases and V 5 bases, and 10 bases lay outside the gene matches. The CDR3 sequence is CASSPPSGGGTGELFF. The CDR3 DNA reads TGTGCCAGCAGCCCTCCTAGCGGTGGGGGCACCGGGGAGCTGTTTTTT.

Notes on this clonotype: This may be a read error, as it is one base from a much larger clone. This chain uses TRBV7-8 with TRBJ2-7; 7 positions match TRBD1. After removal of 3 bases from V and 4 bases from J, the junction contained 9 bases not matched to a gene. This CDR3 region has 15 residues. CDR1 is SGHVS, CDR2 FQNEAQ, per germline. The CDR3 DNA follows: TGTGCCAGCAGCTTTTTGGGGTCAGGGGGATACGAGCAGTACTTC. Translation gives CASSFLGSGGYEQYF.

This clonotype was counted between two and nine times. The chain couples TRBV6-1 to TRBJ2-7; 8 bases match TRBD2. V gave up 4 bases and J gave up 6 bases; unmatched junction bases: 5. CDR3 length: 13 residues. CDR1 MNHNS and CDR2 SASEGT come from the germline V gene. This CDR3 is CASSVSGSLEQYF. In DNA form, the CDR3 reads TGTGCCAGCAGTGTAAGCGGGAGTCTCGAGCAGTACTTC.

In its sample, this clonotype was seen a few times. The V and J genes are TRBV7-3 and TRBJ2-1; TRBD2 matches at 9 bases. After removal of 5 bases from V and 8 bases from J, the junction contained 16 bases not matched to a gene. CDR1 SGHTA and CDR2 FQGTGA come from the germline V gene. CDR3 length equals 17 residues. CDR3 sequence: CASSPDLAGPTVHEQFF. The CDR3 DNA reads TGTGCCAGCAGCCCCGACCTAGCGGGACCCACGGTCCATGAGCAGTTCTTC.

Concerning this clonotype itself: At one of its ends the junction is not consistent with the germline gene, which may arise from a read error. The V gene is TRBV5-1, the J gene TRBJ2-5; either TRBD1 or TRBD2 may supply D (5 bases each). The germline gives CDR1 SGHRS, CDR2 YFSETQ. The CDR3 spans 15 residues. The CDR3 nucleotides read TGCACCAGCAGCTTGCGCGTTGGGACCGCATCACACCAGTACTTC. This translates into CTSSLRVGTASHQYF.

The CDR3, as DNA: TGTGCCATCAGTGAGGGGGCGGCCCACTCCTACGAGCAGTACTTC. Its protein product is CAISEGAAHSYEQYF. This chain joins TRBV10-3 and TRBJ2-7; TRBD1 is a possible D gene (5 bases). Between the trimmed V and J ends, which lost 2 bases and 0 bases, there was a span of 11 bases. CDR3 size: 15 residues. Germline V gene data show CDR1 as ENHRY and CDR2 as SYGVKD.

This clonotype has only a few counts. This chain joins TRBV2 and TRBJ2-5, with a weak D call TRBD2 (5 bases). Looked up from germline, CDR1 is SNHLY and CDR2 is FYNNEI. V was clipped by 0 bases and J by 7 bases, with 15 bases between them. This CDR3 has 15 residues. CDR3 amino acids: CASSEASAYRWTQYF. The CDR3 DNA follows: TGTGCCAGCAGTGAAGCTAGCGCCTATCGATGGACCCAGTACTTC.

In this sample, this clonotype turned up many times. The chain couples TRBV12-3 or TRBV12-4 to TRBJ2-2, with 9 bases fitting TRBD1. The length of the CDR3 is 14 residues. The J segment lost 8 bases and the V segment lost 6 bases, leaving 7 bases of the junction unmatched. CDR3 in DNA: TGTGCCAGCAGCTACGGGGACAGGGAGGGGGAGCTGTTTTTT. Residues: CASSYGDREGELFF.

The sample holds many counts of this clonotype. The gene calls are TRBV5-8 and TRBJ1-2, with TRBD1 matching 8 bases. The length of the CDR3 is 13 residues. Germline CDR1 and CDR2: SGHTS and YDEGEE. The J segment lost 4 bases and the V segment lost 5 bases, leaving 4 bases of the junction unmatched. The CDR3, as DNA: TGTGCCAGCAGGTTAACAGGGGGCTATGGCTACACCTTC. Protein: CASRLTGGYGYTF.

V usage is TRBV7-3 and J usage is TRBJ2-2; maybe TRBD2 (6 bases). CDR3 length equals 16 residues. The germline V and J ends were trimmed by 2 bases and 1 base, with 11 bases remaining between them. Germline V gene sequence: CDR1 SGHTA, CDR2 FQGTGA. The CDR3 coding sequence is TGTGCCAGCAGCTTACGCCCTAGCGAGAACACCGGGGAGCTGTTTTTT. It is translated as CASSLRPSENTGELFF.

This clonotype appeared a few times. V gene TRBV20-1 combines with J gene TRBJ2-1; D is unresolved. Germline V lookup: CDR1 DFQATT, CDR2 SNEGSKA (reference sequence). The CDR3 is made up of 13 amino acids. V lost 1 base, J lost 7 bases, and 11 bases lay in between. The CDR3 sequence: CSARVSGRNEQFF. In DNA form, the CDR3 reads TGCAGTGCTAGAGTAAGTGGGCGTAATGAGCAGTTCTTC.

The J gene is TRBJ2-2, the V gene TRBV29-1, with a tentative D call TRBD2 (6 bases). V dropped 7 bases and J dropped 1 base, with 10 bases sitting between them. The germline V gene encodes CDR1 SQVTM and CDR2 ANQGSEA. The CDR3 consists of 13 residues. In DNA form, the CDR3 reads TGCAGCGCCGGGACTTTGAACACCGGGGAGCTGTTTTTT. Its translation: CSAGTLNTGELFF.

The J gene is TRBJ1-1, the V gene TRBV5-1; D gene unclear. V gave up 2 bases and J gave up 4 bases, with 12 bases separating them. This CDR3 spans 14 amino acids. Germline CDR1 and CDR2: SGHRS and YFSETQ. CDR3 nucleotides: TGCGCCAGCAGCTTAGGAGGTTATACCACTGAAGCTTTCTTT. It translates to CASSLGGYTTEAFF. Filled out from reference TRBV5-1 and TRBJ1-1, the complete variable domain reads KAGVTQTPRYLIKTRGQQVTLSCSPISGHRSVSWYQQTPGQGLQFLFEYFSETQRNKGNFPGRFSGRQFSNSRSEMNVSTLELGDSALYLCASSLGGYTTEAFFGQGTRLTVV.

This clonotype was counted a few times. As DNA, the CDR3 is TGTGCCAGTAGTATAGATCTGGCCAGCGGCTCCTACAATGAGCAGTTCTTC. It specifies CASSIDLASGSYNEQFF. V gene TRBV19 combines with J gene TRBJ2-1, with a possible D match to TRBD2 (5 bases). Germline CDR1 reads LNHDA; CDR2 reads SQIVND (reference sequence). There are 17 residues in the CDR3. V lost 0 bases, J lost 0 bases, and 12 bases lay in between.

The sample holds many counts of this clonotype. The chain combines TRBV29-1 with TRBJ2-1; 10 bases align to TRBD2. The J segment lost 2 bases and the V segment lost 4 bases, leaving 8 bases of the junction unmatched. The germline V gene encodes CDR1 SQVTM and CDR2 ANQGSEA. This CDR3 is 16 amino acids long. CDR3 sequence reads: CSVGGDSGGTYNEQFF. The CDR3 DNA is TGCAGCGTTGGGGGGGATAGCGGGGGGACCTACAATGAGCAGTTCTTC.